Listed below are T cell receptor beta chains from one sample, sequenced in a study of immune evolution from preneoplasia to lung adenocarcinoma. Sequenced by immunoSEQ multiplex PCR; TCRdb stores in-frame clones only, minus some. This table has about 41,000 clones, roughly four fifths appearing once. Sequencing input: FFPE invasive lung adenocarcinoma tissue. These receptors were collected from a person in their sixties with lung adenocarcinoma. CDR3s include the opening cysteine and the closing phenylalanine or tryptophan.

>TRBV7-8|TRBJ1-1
CASRLDTEAFF
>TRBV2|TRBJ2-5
CASSGDSQQTQYF
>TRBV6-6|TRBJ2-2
CASRGQGETGELFF
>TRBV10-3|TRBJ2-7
CAISPNLYEQYF
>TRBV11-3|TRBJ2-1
CASSYSATGGSGEQFF
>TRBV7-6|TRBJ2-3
CASSSGYLDTQYF
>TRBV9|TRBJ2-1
CASSPPHAYNEQFF
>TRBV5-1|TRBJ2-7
CASSLNAGVRTYEQYF
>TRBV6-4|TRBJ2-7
CASSDSSGNNDEQYF
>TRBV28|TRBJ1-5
CASSLQYQPQHF
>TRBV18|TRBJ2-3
CASSTVDTQYF
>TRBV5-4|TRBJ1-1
CASSLTGNAEAFF
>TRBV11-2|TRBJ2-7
CASSLENRRRGYEQYF
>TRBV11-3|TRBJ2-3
CASSRSGRTDTQYF
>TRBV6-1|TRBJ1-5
CASSEKVQPQHF
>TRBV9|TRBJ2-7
CASSVEDRTYEQYF
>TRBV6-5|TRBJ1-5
CASRRQGQPQHF
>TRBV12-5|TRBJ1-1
CASGLVSTGPKAFF
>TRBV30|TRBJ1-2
CAWRGQGSYGYTF
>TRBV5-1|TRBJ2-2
CASSEQGASVTGELFF
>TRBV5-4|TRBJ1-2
CASSTAGQGAGYTF
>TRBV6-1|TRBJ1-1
CASSEKETNTEAFF
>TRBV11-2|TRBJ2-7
CASSFATSGAYEQYF
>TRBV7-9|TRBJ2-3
CASSPFDIGGFQYF
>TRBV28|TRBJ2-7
CASSLSTTGTYEQYF
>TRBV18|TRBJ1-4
CASSLGQKEKLFF
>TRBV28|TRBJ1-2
CASSFTGVGGGYTF